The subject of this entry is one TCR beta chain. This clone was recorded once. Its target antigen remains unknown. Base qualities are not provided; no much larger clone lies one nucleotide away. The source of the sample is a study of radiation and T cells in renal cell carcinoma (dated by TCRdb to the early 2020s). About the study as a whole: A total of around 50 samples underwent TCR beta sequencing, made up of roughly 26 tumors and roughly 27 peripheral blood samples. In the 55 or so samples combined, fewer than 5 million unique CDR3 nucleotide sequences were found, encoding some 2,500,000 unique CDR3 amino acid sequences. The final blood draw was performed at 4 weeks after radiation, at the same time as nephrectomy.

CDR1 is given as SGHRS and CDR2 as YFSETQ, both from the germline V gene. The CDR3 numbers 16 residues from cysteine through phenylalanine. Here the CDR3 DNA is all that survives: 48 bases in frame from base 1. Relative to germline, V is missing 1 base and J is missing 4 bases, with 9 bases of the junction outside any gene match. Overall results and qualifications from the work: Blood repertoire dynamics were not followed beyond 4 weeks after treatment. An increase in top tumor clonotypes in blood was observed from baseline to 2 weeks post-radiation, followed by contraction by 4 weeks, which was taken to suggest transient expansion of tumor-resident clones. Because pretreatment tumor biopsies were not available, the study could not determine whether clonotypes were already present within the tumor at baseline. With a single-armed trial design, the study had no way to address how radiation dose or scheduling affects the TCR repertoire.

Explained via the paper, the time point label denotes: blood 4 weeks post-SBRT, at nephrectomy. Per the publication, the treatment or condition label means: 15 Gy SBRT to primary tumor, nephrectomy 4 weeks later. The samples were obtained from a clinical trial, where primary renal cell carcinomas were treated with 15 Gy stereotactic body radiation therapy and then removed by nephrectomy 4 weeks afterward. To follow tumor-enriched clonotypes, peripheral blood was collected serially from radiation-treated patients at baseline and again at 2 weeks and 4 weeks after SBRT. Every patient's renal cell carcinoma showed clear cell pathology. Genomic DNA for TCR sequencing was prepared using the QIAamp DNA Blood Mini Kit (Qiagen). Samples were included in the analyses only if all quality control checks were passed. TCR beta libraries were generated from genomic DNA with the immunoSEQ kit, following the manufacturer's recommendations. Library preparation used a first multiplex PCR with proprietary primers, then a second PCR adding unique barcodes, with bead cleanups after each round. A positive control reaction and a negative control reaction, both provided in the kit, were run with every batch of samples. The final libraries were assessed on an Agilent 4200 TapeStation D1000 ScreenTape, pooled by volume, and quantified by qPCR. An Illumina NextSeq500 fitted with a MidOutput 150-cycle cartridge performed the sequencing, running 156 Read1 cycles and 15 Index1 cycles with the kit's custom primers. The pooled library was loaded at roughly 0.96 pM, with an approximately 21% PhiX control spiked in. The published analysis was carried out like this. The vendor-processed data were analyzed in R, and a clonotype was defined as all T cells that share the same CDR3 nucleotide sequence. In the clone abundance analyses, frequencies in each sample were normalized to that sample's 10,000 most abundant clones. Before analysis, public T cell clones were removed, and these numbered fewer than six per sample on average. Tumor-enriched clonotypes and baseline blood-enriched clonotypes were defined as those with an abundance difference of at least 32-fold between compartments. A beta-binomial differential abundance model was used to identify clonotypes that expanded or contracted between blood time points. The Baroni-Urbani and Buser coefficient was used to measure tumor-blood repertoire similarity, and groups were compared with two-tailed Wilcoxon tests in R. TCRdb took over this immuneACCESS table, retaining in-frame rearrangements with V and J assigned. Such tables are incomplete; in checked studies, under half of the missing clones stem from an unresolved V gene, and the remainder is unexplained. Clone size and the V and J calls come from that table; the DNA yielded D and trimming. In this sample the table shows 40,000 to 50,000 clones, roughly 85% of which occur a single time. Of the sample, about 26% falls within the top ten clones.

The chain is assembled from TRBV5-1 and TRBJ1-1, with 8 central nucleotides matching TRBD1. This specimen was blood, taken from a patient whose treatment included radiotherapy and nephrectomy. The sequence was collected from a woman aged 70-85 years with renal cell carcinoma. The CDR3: CASSLRGTGRGTEAFF. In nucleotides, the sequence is TGCGCCAGCAGCTTGCGTGGGACAGGAAGGGGCACTGAAGCTTTCTTT.